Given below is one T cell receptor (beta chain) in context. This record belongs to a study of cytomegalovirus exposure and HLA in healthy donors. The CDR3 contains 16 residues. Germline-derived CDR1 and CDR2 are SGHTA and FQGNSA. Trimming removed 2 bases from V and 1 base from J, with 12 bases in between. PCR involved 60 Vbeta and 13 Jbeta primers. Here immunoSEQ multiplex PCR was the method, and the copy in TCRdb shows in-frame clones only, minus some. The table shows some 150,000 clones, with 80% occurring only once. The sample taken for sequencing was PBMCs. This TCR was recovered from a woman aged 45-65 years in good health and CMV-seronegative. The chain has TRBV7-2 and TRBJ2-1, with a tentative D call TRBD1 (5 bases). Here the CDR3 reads CASSLSGPRSYNEQFF. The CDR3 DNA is TGTGCCAGCAGCTTATCAGGGCCTAGGTCCTACAATGAGCAGTTCTTC.